This is a list of T cell receptor beta chains from one sample in a study of blood T cell repertoires in COVID-19. TCRdb keeps only in-frame clones here, not all; method: immunoSEQ multiplex PCR. Of approximately 260,000 clones in the sample, just over 90% were seen once. Sequenced sample: PBMCs or T cells enriched from blood (not recorded which). Receptor source: a woman younger than 35 who had recovered from COVID-19. Both conserved end residues are part of each CDR3. D genes are given only for firm matches. Rows may omit the clone size; those that give it use once, few, many or a size class.

>TRBJ2-7|TRBV12-3/TRBV12-4|NA|12|NA
TGTGCCAGCAGGGGGAGGACCTACGAGCAGTACTTC
CASRGRTYEQYF
>TRBJ1-2|TRBV7-2|NA|12|NA
TGTGCCAAAACCCAGGGAGGCTATGGCTACACCTTC
CAKTQGGYGYTF
>TRBJ2-5|TRBV15|NA|13|NA
TGTGCCACCAGCAGAGAAATGGGCGCTACCCAGTACTTC
CATSREMGATQYF
>TRBJ1-2|TRBV27|NA|13|NA
TGTGCCAGCAGTTTGGGTAGGGGCTATGGCTACACCTTC
CASSLGRGYGYTF
>TRBJ2-1|TRBV2|TRBD2|15|NA
TGTGCCAGCAGTGGTGACGCGGGAGGGCCCAATGAGCAGTTCTTC
CASSGDAGGPNEQFF
>TRBJ2-1|TRBV25-1|NA|17|NA
TGTGCCAGCAGAGCCGGACGGGGGACCGGCTCCTACAATGAGCAGTTCTTC
CASRAGRGTGSYNEQFF
>TRBJ2-7|TRBV4-2|NA|13|NA
TGTGCCAGCAGCCAAGCTAGTCAGTACGAGCAGTACTTC
CASSQASQYEQYF
>TRBJ1-1|TRBV6-5|NA|13|NA
TGTGCCATCAACCCGGGCGAGGGAACTGAAGCTTTCTTT
CAINPGEGTEAFF
>TRBJ2-1|TRBV13|TRBD1|14|NA
TGTGCCAGCAGAACTACAGGGGTCGCCGATGAGCAGTTCTTC
CASRTTGVADEQFF
>TRBJ2-1|TRBV4-2|TRBD2|16|NA
TGTGCCAGCAGCCAAGGAGGACTAGTCTCCTACAATGAGCAGTTCTTC
CASSQGGLVSYNEQFF
>TRBJ2-7|TRBV27|TRBD2|13|NA
TGTGCCAGCAGTTTATCCCGGGGGGGCGAGCAGTACTTC
CASSLSRGGEQYF
>TRBJ2-1|TRBV5-5|TRBD1|15|NA
TGTGCCAGCAGCTGGGGACAGGGGCCCAACAATGAGCAGTTCTTC
CASSWGQGPNNEQFF
>TRBJ2-7|TRBV5-5|TRBD1|15|few
TGTGCCAGCACAAGTCCGGGACAGGGGCCCCACGAGCAGTACTTC
CASTSPGQGPHEQYF
>TRBJ1-5|TRBV7-2|TRBD1|19|few
TGTGCCAGCAGCCCGAAAATTTGGACAGGAGGTCGCTGGAATCAGCCCCAGCATTTT
CASSPKIWTGGRWNQPQHF
>TRBJ1-4|TRBV19|TRBD1|15|NA
TGTGCCAGTAGTATAGGGGACAGAAATAATGAAAAACTGTTTTTT
CASSIGDRNNEKLFF
>TRBJ2-3|TRBV4-2|NA|13|NA
TGTGCCAGCAGCCAAGAGGGCGTGGATACGCAGTATTTT
CASSQEGVDTQYF
>TRBJ1-2|TRBV6-1|NA|18|NA
TGTGCCAGCAGTGCGTATCGGGACATCACCTTGGCGGGTATTGGCTACACCTTC
CASSAYRDITLAGIGYTF
>TRBJ2-5|TRBV3-1/TRBV3-2|TRBD1|14|NA
TGTGCCAGCAGCCAGGGGACAGAACAAGAGACCCAGTACTTC
CASSQGTEQETQYF
>TRBJ1-2|TRBV14|TRBD1|15|once
TGTGCCAGCAGCCAAGACAGGGGGCAACGCCATGGCTACACCTTC
CASSQDRGQRHGYTF
>TRBJ1-2|TRBV7-8|TRBD1|15|NA
TGTGCCAGCAGCCTCCGGACAGGTCCGGCGGATGGCTACACCTTC
CASSLRTGPADGYTF
>TRBJ1-4|TRBV3-1/TRBV3-2|NA|15|NA
TGTGCCAGCAGCCAAGATGGCAGGTATAATGAAAAACTGTTTTTT
CASSQDGRYNEKLFF
>TRBJ2-1|TRBV27|TRBD2|15|NA
TGTGCCAGCAGTTTCGGGACTAGCGGGAGCAATGAGCAGTTCTTC
CASSFGTSGSNEQFF
>TRBJ2-5|TRBV6-6|TRBD1|15|NA
TGTGCCAGCAGTTTTTCAGGGGGACGAGGGGAGACCCAGTACTTC
CASSFSGGRGETQYF
>TRBJ2-7|TRBV7-9|NA|16|NA
TGTGCCAGCAGCGCGACGACGGGGTGGAGGTCCTACGAGCAGTACTTC
CASSATTGWRSYEQYF
>TRBJ1-2|TRBV28|TRBD1|14|NA
TGTGCCAGCAGTTTATTGTGGGACAGCTATGGCTACACCTTC
CASSLLWDSYGYTF
>TRBJ1-2|TRBV5-1|NA|14|NA
TGCGCCAGCAGCTTGGAGGCAGGGGCAGTCGGCTACACCTTC
CASSLEAGAVGYTF
>TRBJ1-2|TRBV7-9|NA|15|NA
TGTGCCAGCAGCTCCTACAGGGCCTATGAATATGGCTACACCTTC
CASSSYRAYEYGYTF
>TRBJ1-2|TRBV6-6|NA|12|NA
TGTGCCAGCAGTTACGGAGCCTATGGCTACACCTTC
CASSYGAYGYTF
>TRBJ1-5|TRBV10-3|TRBD1|16|once
TGTGCCATCAGTGAGTCTTGGGACAGGGATCTTCAGCCCCAGCATTTT
CAISESWDRDLQPQHF
>TRBJ2-7|TRBV4-2|NA|14|few
TGTGCCAGCAGCCAAGCAGGGGGGTCCTACGAGCAGTACTTC
CASSQAGGSYEQYF
>TRBJ1-5|TRBV7-2|TRBD1|15|NA
TGTGCCAGCAGCTTACAGACAGGGACCAATCAGCCCCAGCATTTT
CASSLQTGTNQPQHF
>TRBJ2-7|TRBV28|NA|14|NA
TGTGCCAGCAGTTTCCGCCCCAGGGGATACGAGCAGTACTTC
CASSFRPRGYEQYF
>TRBJ2-7|TRBV9|TRBD1|15|NA
TGTGCCAGCAGCCCCCAGGGACAGGGACCCTACGAGCAGTACTTC
CASSPQGQGPYEQYF
>TRBJ2-1|TRBV14|TRBD2|18|NA
TGTGCCAGCAGCCAAGATCTGGGTAGCGGGATTTCTTACAATGAGCAGTTCTTC
CASSQDLGSGISYNEQFF
>TRBJ1-5|TRBV2|TRBD1|13|NA
TGTGCCAGCAGCATTGACAGGGTCACGGCCCAGCATTTT
CASSIDRVTAQHF
>TRBJ1-6|TRBV5-1|TRBD1|17|NA
TGCGCCAGCAGCTGGACCCTTCCGGGACAGGATAATTCACCCCTCCACTTT
CASSWTLPGQDNSPLHF
>TRBJ2-3|TRBV5-8|NA|14|once
TGTGCCAGCAGCAGAACTACTAGCACAGATACGCAGTATTTT
CASSRTTSTDTQYF
>TRBJ2-7|TRBV7-8|TRBD1|15|NA
TGTGCCAGCAGCCCCCTGGGACAGAACTCCTACGAGCAGTACTTC
CASSPLGQNSYEQYF
>TRBJ1-2|TRBV5-1|TRBD1|14|NA
TGCGCCAGCCATCCACAGGGGGCTAACTATGGCTACACCTTC
CASHPQGANYGYTF
>TRBJ2-1|TRBV6-4|TRBD2|15|NA
TGTGCCAGCAGTGAATCGGGGGGACCGTACAATGAGCAGTTCTTC
CASSESGGPYNEQFF
>TRBJ2-1|TRBV20-1|NA|11|NA
TGCAGTGCTAGAATGGGCTCAAGGGGGTTCTTC
CSARMGSRGFF
>TRBJ1-2|TRBV10-3|TRBD1|17|once
TGTGCCATCAGTGAGCACGAAAGGACAGGGGGCGACGGTGGCTACACCTTC
CAISEHERTGGDGGYTF
>TRBJ2-2|TRBV24-1|TRBD2|16|NA
TGTGCCACCAGTGAAGCGGGAGGGCCTAACACCGGGGAGCTGTTTTTT
CATSEAGGPNTGELFF
>TRBJ1-2|TRBV23-1|TRBD1|17|NA
TGCGCCAGCAGACCCGGGACAGAATTCCGTGCTAACTATGGCTACACCTTC
CASRPGTEFRANYGYTF
>TRBJ1-5|TRBV19|NA|14|NA
TGTGCCAGTAGTCCGGGCAGGGTCAATCAGCCCCAGCATTTT
CASSPGRVNQPQHF
>TRBJ1-6|TRBV28|NA|14|NA
TGTGCCAGCAGCCACAGTACCCGTAATTCACCCCTCCACTTT
CASSHSTRNSPLHF
>TRBJ2-2|TRBV20-1|NA|11|NA
TGCAGTGCTCCCCGGGACAACGAGCTGTTTTTT
CSAPRDNELFF
>TRBJ2-1|TRBV5-1|TRBD2|18|NA
TGCGCCAGCAGCTTGTTACCCGTACTAGCGGCCCGCGCTAATGAGCAGTTCTTC
CASSLLPVLAARANEQFF
>TRBJ1-1|TRBV5-1|TRBD1|14|NA
TGCGCCAGCAGCCCTCGACAGGGGAGCACTGAAGCTTTCTTT
CASSPRQGSTEAFF
>TRBJ1-2|TRBV10-3|TRBD1|15|NA
TGTGCCATCAGTCGCCGGGACAGGATACCACTGGGCTACACCTTC
CAISRRDRIPLGYTF
>TRBJ2-1|TRBV7-9|NA|17|NA
TGTGCCAGCAGCTCAAGGGAGGAAGGTTCCTCCTACAATGAGCAGTTCTTC
CASSSREEGSSYNEQFF
>TRBJ2-7|TRBV27|TRBD1|17|NA
TGTGCCAGCAGTGCACTACCCGACAGGGAAAGCTCCTACGAGCAGTACTTC
CASSALPDRESSYEQYF
>TRBJ2-1|TRBV9|TRBD2|16|NA
TGTGCCAGCAGCGCTCGACTAGCGGGGAACTACAATGAGCAGTTCTTC
CASSARLAGNYNEQFF
>TRBJ1-5|TRBV3-1/TRBV3-2|TRBD1|16|NA
TGTGCCAGCACCCCGGAGGGACAGGGTGAAGATCAGCCCCAGCATTTT
CASTPEGQGEDQPQHF
>TRBJ2-3|TRBV24-1|NA|16|NA
TGTGCCACCAGTGATCCCGACAGAGTCGACACAGATACGCAGTATTTT
CATSDPDRVDTDTQYF
>TRBJ1-2|TRBV19|NA|13|NA
TGTGCCAGTGTGGACAGATCTAACTATGGCTACACCTTC
CASVDRSNYGYTF
>TRBJ2-1|TRBV6-4|TRBD1|14|NA
TGTGCCAGCAGTTTAGGGGGCCCCTACAATGAGCAGTTCTTC
CASSLGGPYNEQFF
>TRBJ1-1|TRBV6-5|NA|12|NA
TGTGCCAGCAATAGTTGGTACACTGAAGCTTTCTTT
CASNSWYTEAFF